A selection of T cell receptor beta chains follows, all from one sample in a study of memory CD4+ T cells and cytomegalovirus serostatus. Sequencing used immunoSEQ multiplex PCR; TCRdb keeps in-frame clones, though not all of them. The table shows about 59,000 clones, with approximately 78% occurring only once. The sample was memory CD4+ T cells from blood. These receptors all come from an adult in good health and CMV-seronegative. CDR3s include the opening cysteine and the closing phenylalanine or tryptophan. The D gene is left open where the match is weak. Clone sizes are given selectively: once, few, many, or a class where the clone is expanded.

D: TRBD2
size: -
V: TRBV27
J: TRBJ2-7
DNA: TGTGCCAGCAGTTTTCTACCGGGAGGGAATTACGAGCAGTACTTC
CDR3: CASSFLPGGNYEQYF

D: -
size: -
V: TRBV7-9
J: TRBJ1-3
DNA: TGTGCCAGCAGCTTAGAGGTTGGTGGCCGGTGGCCTGGAAACACCATATATTTT
CDR3: CASSLEVGGRWPGNTIYF

D: -
size: -
V: TRBV5-4
J: TRBJ2-5
DNA: TGTGCCAGCAGCGATGGATTCCAAGAGACCCAGTACTTC
CDR3: CASSDGFQETQYF

D: -
size: -
V: TRBV6-6
J: TRBJ2-7
DNA: TGTGCCAGCACTCCGCAGCGCCTGGGGGAGCAGTACTTC
CDR3: CASTPQRLGEQYF

D: -
size: -
V: TRBV7-9
J: TRBJ1-3
DNA: TGTGCCAGCAGCCCGCGTGGGGGGACCTCTGGAAACACCATATATTTT
CDR3: CASSPRGGTSGNTIYF

D: TRBD1
size: -
V: TRBV9
J: TRBJ1-3
DNA: TGTGCCAGCAGCGAAAGACAGGGGCCTTCTGGAAACACCATATATTTT
CDR3: CASSERQGPSGNTIYF

D: TRBD2
size: -
V: TRBV25-1
J: TRBJ2-3
DNA: TGTGCCAGCAGTCCTGGGACTAGCGGGAGTACAGATACGCAGTATTTT
CDR3: CASSPGTSGSTDTQYF

D: TRBD2
size: -
V: TRBV13
J: TRBJ2-5
DNA: TGTGCCAGCAGCTTAGGCCGGGGAGCGGGGCTCCAAGAGACCCAGTACTTC
CDR3: CASSLGRGAGLQETQYF

D: TRBD2
size: -
V: TRBV7-9
J: TRBJ2-7
DNA: TGTGCCAGCAACTCAGCGGGGGGATCCTACGAGCAGTACTTC
CDR3: CASNSAGGSYEQYF

D: -
size: -
V: TRBV30
J: TRBJ1-5
DNA: TGTGCCTGGAGACGGGACCACAATCAGCCCCAGCATTTT
CDR3: CAWRRDHNQPQHF

D: -
size: -
V: TRBV7-2
J: TRBJ2-1
DNA: TGTGCCAGCAGCTTAGCCTACGCTGAGCAGTTCTTC
CDR3: CASSLAYAEQFF

D: -
size: -
V: TRBV19
J: TRBJ1-1
DNA: TGTGCCAGTAGTATGCCCACGGGAGGGATAGTGGGAGCTTTCTTT
CDR3: CASSMPTGGIVGAFF

D: -
size: few
V: TRBV6-5
J: TRBJ2-7
DNA: TGTGCCAGCAGTCATCTGGGGGAGCAGTACTTC
CDR3: CASSHLGEQYF

D: -
size: -
V: TRBV7-9
J: TRBJ1-1
DNA: TGTGCCAGCAGCGCGAATCCAGCGAACACTGAAGCTTTCTTT
CDR3: CASSANPANTEAFF

D: TRBD2
size: -
V: TRBV7-8
J: TRBJ2-3
DNA: TGTGCCAGCAGCCCACCCCGCCGGACTAGCGGGAGCTATGGCACAGATACGCAGTATTTT
CDR3: CASSPPRRTSGSYGTDTQYF

D: TRBD2
size: -
V: TRBV18
J: TRBJ2-7
DNA: TGTGCCAGCCTTACTAGCGGGCATAACGAGCAGTACTTC
CDR3: CASLTSGHNEQYF

D: TRBD1
size: -
V: TRBV25-1
J: TRBJ2-2
DNA: TGTGCCAGCAGTGGACAGGGAACCGGGGAGCTGTTTTTT
CDR3: CASSGQGTGELFF

D: TRBD2
size: -
V: TRBV10-3
J: TRBJ2-1
DNA: TGTGCCATCAGTGAGTCCGGGACTAGTTACAATGAGCAGTTCTTC
CDR3: CAISESGTSYNEQFF

D: TRBD2
size: -
V: TRBV4-1
J: TRBJ2-1
DNA: TGCGCCAGCAGCCAAGTAGATATGGGACTAGCGGCCTACAATGAGCAGTTCTTC
CDR3: CASSQVDMGLAAYNEQFF

D: -
size: -
V: TRBV30
J: TRBJ2-5
DNA: TGTGCCTGGAGTAGGTACCAAGAGACCCAGTACTTC
CDR3: CAWSRYQETQYF

D: -
size: -
V: TRBV18
J: TRBJ1-2
DNA: TGTGCCAGCTCACCAGATCAAGGGGGTGGCTACACCTTC
CDR3: CASSPDQGGGYTF

D: TRBD2
size: -
V: TRBV9
J: TRBJ2-5
DNA: TGTGCCAGCAGCGGAGGACTAGCGGGAGGGCCTGTGGAGACCCAGTACTTC
CDR3: CASSGGLAGGPVETQYF

D: -
size: -
V: TRBV5-6
J: TRBJ1-1
DNA: TGTGCCAGCAGCTTGGTAATGGACGGGAGAGGAGCTTTCTTT
CDR3: CASSLVMDGRGAFF

D: -
size: once
V: TRBV4-3
J: TRBJ1-1
DNA: TGCGCCAGCAGCCAAGAAAAGTCTGGGAGGAACACTGAAGCTTTCTTT
CDR3: CASSQEKSGRNTEAFF

D: -
size: -
V: TRBV7-2
J: TRBJ2-2
DNA: TGTGCCAGCAGCCGGAATTTAGCCGGGGAGCTGTTTTTT
CDR3: CASSRNLAGELFF

D: -
size: -
V: TRBV11-2
J: TRBJ2-6
DNA: TGTGCCAGCAGCTTCTTCGGCAGGGGACCCTCTGGGGCCAACGTCCTGACTTTC
CDR3: CASSFFGRGPSGANVLTF

D: -
size: -
V: TRBV28
J: TRBJ1-1
DNA: TGTGCCAGCAGTCCCAGCGGGCTCATGAACACTGAAGCTTTCTTT
CDR3: CASSPSGLMNTEAFF

D: -
size: -
V: TRBV25-1
J: TRBJ2-7
DNA: TGTGCCAGCAGCGGCGAGACCTACGAGCAGTACTTC
CDR3: CASSGETYEQYF

D: -
size: -
V: TRBV14
J: TRBJ2-5
DNA: TGTGCCAGCAGCCAAGGTTTATTGCGAGGGGATGGGGAGACCCAGTACTTC
CDR3: CASSQGLLRGDGETQYF

D: -
size: once
V: TRBV7-2
J: TRBJ1-2
DNA: TGTGCCAGCAGCTTAGCGTCGGACGGCTATGGCTACACCTTC
CDR3: CASSLASDGYGYTF

D: TRBD1
size: -
V: TRBV7-8
J: TRBJ2-2
DNA: TGTGCCAGCACCCGAGACAGGGGTTCGTCCGGGGAGCTGTTTTTT
CDR3: CASTRDRGSSGELFF

D: -
size: -
V: TRBV18
J: TRBJ1-3
DNA: TGTGCCAGCTCACTCACGATAGGGCCAGGGAGTTCCTCTGGAAACACCATATATTTT
CDR3: CASSLTIGPGSSSGNTIYF

D: TRBD1
size: -
V: TRBV6-5
J: TRBJ2-7
DNA: TGTGCCAGCAGTTACGGAGGGACAGGGCTCAACGAGCAGTACTTC
CDR3: CASSYGGTGLNEQYF

D: -
size: -
V: TRBV12-5
J: TRBJ1-2
DNA: TGTGCTAGTGATTTGGAGGACAGCGGTGGCTACACCTTC
CDR3: CASDLEDSGGYTF

D: TRBD1
size: once
V: TRBV5-1
J: TRBJ2-4
DNA: TGCGCCAGCAGCTTGGGAATTACGGGACAGCAAAACATTCAGTACTTC
CDR3: CASSLGITGQQNIQYF

D: -
size: -
V: TRBV5-4
J: TRBJ1-3
DNA: TGTGCCAGCAGCGAATGGACGGGCTCTGGAAACACCATATATTTT
CDR3: CASSEWTGSGNTIYF

D: TRBD2
size: -
V: TRBV5-5
J: TRBJ2-7
DNA: TGTGCCAGCAGCTTGGCGCCTAGCGGGAGAAACGAGCAGTACTTC
CDR3: CASSLAPSGRNEQYF

D: -
size: -
V: TRBV19
J: TRBJ1-1
DNA: TGTGCCAGTAGTAATGGGTGGAACACTGAAGCTTTCTTT
CDR3: CASSNGWNTEAFF

D: TRBD2
size: -
V: TRBV7-2
J: TRBJ2-7
DNA: TGTGCCAGCAGCTTAGCGAGGCTAGCGGGAACCTACGAGCAGTACTTC
CDR3: CASSLARLAGTYEQYF

D: -
size: once
V: TRBV25-1
J: TRBJ2-1
DNA: TGTGCCAGCAGCTACAGGGACAATGAGCAGTTCTTC
CDR3: CASSYRDNEQFF

D: -
size: -
V: TRBV19
J: TRBJ1-2
DNA: TGTGCCAGTAGTATATTCTCCGGGGACCCCTATGGCTACACCTTC
CDR3: CASSIFSGDPYGYTF

D: TRBD1
size: -
V: TRBV6-5
J: TRBJ2-7
DNA: TGTGCCAGCAGTTTCCGGGACAGGGGCCACGAGCAGTACTTC
CDR3: CASSFRDRGHEQYF

D: -
size: -
V: TRBV11-2
J: TRBJ1-3
DNA: TGTGCCAGCAGCTTAGCGGGCACCTTCTCTGGAAACACCATATATTTT
CDR3: CASSLAGTFSGNTIYF

D: -
size: -
V: TRBV28
J: TRBJ2-7
DNA: TGTGCCAGCAGTTTATCCCCCGGGGCCTACGAGCAGTACTTC
CDR3: CASSLSPGAYEQYF

D: -
size: -
V: TRBV14
J: TRBJ1-3
DNA: TGTGCCAGCAGCCAAGATCTTATCCACCTTGGGCATACTGGAAACACCATATATTTT
CDR3: CASSQDLIHLGHTGNTIYF

D: -
size: few
V: TRBV30
J: TRBJ1-5
DNA: TGTGCCTGGAGTGTAGCCAGGGACTTTAATAGCAATCAGCCCCAGCATTTT
CDR3: CAWSVARDFNSNQPQHF

D: -
size: -
V: TRBV29-1
J: TRBJ1-2
DNA: TGCAGCGTATACAGGGAGGGCTATGGCTACACCTTC
CDR3: CSVYREGYGYTF

D: -
size: -
V: TRBV11-3
J: TRBJ2-5
DNA: TGTGCCAGCAGCTTAGATCATGCGGTGGGAGAGACCCAGTACTTC
CDR3: CASSLDHAVGETQYF

D: -
size: few
V: TRBV19
J: TRBJ1-2
DNA: TGTGCCAGTAGTATAGACAGAGTCGGCGGCTACACCTTC
CDR3: CASSIDRVGGYTF

D: -
size: -
V: TRBV18
J: TRBJ1-5
DNA: TGTGCCAGCTCAACAGCAGGTGATCAGCCCCAGCATTTT
CDR3: CASSTAGDQPQHF

D: TRBD1
size: -
V: TRBV11-3
J: TRBJ1-1
DNA: TGTGCCAGCAGCTCAAGGACAGGAAACACTGAAGCTTTCTTT
CDR3: CASSSRTGNTEAFF

D: -
size: -
V: TRBV28
J: TRBJ2-3
DNA: TGTGCCAGCAGTTTTTCTGGTGGCGGCACAGATACGCAGTATTTT
CDR3: CASSFSGGGTDTQYF

D: -
size: -
V: TRBV7-9
J: TRBJ1-4
DNA: TGTGCCAGCAGCAACAGACCTGCAACTAATGAAAAACTGTTTTTT
CDR3: CASSNRPATNEKLFF

D: -
size: -
V: TRBV27
J: TRBJ2-2
DNA: TGTGCCAGCAGTTATGGGGTAGCACGAGGGGAGCTGTTTTTT
CDR3: CASSYGVARGELFF

D: -
size: -
V: TRBV9
J: TRBJ2-5
DNA: TGTGCCAGCAGCGAGAGCCCGGTGGTTGAGACCCAGTACTTC
CDR3: CASSESPVVETQYF

D: -
size: -
V: TRBV25-1
J: TRBJ2-5
DNA: TGTGCCAGCAGTGAATTTGGGGGTCTCCCTCAAGAGACCCAGTACTTC
CDR3: CASSEFGGLPQETQYF

D: -
size: few
V: TRBV27
J: TRBJ2-5
DNA: TGTGCCACCTCCGTGTTGTCAGGGCAAGAGACCCAGTACTTC
CDR3: CATSVLSGQETQYF